The clone carrying this TCR beta chain turned up a few times. Its antigen remains unknown. The sample is drawn from a study of T-cell memory formation after mild COVID-19. Study outcomes and limitations: SARS-CoV-2 specificity of second-wave clones peaking day 37 was unconfirmed. Shrinking CD4+ clones resided mostly in CM and EM, and CD8+ ones in EMRA. Some clones that responded were present in memory (sampled pre-infection), which suggests cross-reactive memory joined.

Trimming stripped 1 base from V and 2 bases from J, with 10 bases between. The length of the CDR3 is 15 residues. CDR1 is SGHTA and CDR2 is FQGTGA in the germline V gene. 5'RACE with constant-segment primers built TCRalpha and TCRbeta cDNA libraries with UMIs. MiXCR was run by TCRdb on the 5' RACE reads, yielding one entry per CDR3 protein. Of about 240,000 distinct CDR3 sequences listed, roughly 10% are singletons. The chain is built from TRBV7-3 and TRBJ2-3; no firm D call. This sequence was found in a man younger than 35 who had mild COVID-19 (a few samples of this study predate the infection). Cell type and time point are not known. What was sequenced was PBMCs or a T cell subset sorted from them (not recorded which). CDR3 bases: TGTGCCAGCAGCTTAAATGCAGGTCACACAGATACGCAGTATTTT. Translated, it gives CASSLNAGHTDTQYF.